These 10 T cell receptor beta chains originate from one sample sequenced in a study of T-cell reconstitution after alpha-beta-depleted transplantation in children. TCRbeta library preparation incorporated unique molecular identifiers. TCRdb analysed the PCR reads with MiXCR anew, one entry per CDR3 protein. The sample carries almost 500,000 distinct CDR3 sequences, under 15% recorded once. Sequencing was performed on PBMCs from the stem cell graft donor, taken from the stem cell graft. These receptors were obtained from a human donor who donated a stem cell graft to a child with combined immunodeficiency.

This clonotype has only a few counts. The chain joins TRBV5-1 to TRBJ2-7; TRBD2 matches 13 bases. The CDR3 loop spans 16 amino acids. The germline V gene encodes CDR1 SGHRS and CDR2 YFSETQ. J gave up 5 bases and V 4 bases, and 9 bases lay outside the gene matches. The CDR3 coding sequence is TGCGCCAGCAGCCGACAAGGGACTAGCGGGAAAGACGAGCAGTACTTC. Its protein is CASSRQGTSGKDEQYF.

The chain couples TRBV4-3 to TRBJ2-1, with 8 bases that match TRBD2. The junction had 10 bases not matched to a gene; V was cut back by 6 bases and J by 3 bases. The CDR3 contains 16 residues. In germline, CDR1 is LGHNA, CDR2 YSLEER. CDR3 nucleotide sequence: TGCGCCAGCAGGTTCACCAGCGGGAGTATCTACAATGAGCAGTTCTTC. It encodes CASRFTSGSIYNEQFF.

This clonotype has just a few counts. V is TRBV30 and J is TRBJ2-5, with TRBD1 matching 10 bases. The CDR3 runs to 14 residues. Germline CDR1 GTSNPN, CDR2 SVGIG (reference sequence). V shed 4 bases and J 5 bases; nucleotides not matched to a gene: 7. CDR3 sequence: CAWIATGGMETQYF. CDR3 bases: TGTGCCTGGATAGCGACAGGGGGCATGGAGACCCAGTACTTC.

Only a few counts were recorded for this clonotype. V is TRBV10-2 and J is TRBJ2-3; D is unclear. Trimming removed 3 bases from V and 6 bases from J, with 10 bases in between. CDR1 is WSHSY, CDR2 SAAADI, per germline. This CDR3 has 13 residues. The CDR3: CASSERQMDTQYF. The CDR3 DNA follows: TGCGCCAGCAGTGAACGGCAAATGGATACGCAGTATTTT.

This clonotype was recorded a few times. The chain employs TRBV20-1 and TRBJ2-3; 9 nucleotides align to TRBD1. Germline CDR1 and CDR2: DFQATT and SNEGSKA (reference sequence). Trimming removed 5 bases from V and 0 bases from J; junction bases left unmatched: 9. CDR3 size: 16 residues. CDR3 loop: CSAGRDREASTDTQYF. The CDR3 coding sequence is TGCAGTGCTGGCCGGGACAGGGAAGCTAGCACAGATACGCAGTATTTT.

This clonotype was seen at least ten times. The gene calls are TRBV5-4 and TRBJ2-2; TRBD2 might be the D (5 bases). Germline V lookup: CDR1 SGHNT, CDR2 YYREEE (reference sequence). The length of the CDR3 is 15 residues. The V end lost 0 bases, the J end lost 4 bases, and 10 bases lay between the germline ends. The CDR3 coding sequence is TGTGCCAGCAGCTTGGTTGGGAGCTCCACCGGGGAGCTGTTTTTT. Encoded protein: CASSLVGSSTGELFF.

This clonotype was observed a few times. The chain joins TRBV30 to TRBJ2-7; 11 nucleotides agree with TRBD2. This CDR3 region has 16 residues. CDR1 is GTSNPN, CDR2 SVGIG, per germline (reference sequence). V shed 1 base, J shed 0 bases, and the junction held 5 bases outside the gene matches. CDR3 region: CAWSGLAGGSSYEQYF. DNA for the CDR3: TGTGCCTGGAGTGGCCTAGCGGGAGGAAGCTCCTACGAGCAGTACTTC.

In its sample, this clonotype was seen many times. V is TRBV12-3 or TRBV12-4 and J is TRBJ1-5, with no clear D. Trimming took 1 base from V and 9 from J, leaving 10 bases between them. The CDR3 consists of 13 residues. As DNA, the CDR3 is TGTGCCAGCAGTTTAGGGGTGGTCCGGCCCCAGCATTTT. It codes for CASSLGVVRPQHF.

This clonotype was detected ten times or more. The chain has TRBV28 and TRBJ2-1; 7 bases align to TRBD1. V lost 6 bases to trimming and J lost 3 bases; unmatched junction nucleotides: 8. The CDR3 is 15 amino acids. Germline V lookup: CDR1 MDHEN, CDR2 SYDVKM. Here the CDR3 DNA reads TGTGCCAGCAGCCCCACAGGGGACCTCTACAATGAGCAGTTCTTC. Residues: CASSPTGDLYNEQFF.

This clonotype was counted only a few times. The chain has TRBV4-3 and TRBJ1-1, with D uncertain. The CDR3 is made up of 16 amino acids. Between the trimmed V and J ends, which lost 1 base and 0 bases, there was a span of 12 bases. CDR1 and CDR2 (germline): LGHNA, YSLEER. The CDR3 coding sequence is TGCGCCAGCAGCCAAGGACTGGCGGGGATGAACACTGAAGCTTTCTTT. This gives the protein CASSQGLAGMNTEAFF.